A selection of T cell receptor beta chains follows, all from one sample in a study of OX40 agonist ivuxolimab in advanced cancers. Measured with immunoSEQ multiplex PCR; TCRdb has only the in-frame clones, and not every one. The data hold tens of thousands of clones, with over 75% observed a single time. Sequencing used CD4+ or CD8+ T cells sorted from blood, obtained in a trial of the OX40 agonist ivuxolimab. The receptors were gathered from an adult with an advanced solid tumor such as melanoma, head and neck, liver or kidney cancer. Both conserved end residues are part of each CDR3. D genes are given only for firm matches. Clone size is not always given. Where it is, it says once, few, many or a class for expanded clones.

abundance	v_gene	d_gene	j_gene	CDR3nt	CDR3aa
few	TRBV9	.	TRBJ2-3	TGTGCCAGCAGCGCCCAGGGGAGGAGCACAGATACGCAGTATTTT	CASSAQGRSTDTQYF
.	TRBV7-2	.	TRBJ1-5	TGTGCCAGCAGCTTCTCAGGGTTCAATCAGCCCCAGCATTTT	CASSFSGFNQPQHF
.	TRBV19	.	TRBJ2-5	TGTGCCAGTAGCAAAGGAGTGGGGCAGCCTAAAGAGACCCAGTACTTC	CASSKGVGQPKETQYF
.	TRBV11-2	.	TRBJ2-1	TGTGCCAGCAGCTTAGCACCCACGGCCTACAATGAGCAGTTCTTC	CASSLAPTAYNEQFF
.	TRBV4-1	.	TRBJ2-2	TGCGCCAGCAGCCGCTTCGGGGGGCGCACCAACCTGAACACCGGGGAGCTGTTTTTT	CASSRFGGRTNLNTGELFF
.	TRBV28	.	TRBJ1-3	TGTGCCAGCAGTACGCGAGAAATTGAGAGCTCTGGAAACACCATATATTTT	CASSTREIESSGNTIYF
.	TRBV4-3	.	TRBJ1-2	TGCGCCAGCAGCCAAGAAGCAGGAGGGAGCTATGGCTACACCTTC	CASSQEAGGSYGYTF
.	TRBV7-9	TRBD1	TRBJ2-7	TGTGCCAGCAGCCCAAGTCCGGGACAGGGGCGACCCGAGCAGTACTTC	CASSPSPGQGRPEQYF
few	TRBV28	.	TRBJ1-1	TGTGCCAGCAGGCGGACCTCCCCTGAAGCTTTCTTT	CASRRTSPEAFF
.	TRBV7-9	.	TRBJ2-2	TGTGCCAGCAGCTTAGATCGGGAGAGGTACACCGGGGAGCTGTTTTTT	CASSLDRERYTGELFF
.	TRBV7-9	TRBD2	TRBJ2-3	TGTGCCAGCAGCCTAGCGGGGTCCACAGATACGCAGTATTTT	CASSLAGSTDTQYF
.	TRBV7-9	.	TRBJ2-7	TGTGCCAGCAGCTTAGAGTGGGCCCAGGGGCCCTACGAGCAGTACTTC	CASSLEWAQGPYEQYF
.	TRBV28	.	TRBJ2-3	TGTGCCAGCAGCCCGTCTGTTACGCAGTATTTT	CASSPSVTQYF
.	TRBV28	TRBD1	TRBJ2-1	TGTGCCAGCAGTCGAGACAGGGACAACGCTGACTCCTACAATGAGCAGTTCTTC	CASSRDRDNADSYNEQFF
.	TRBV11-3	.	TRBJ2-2	TGTGCCAGCACTCCGGGACCCTCGTCGAACACCGGGGAGCTGTTTTTT	CASTPGPSSNTGELFF
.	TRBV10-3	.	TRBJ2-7	TGTGCCATCAGTGAGTGGTTCGAGTCCAAAAGCTCCTACGAGCAGTACTTC	CAISEWFESKSSYEQYF
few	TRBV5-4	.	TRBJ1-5	TGTGCCAGCAGCTTGGACAGCAATCAGCCCCAGCATTTT	CASSLDSNQPQHF
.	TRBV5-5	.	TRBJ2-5	TGTGCCAGCAGCTTGTCGGATAGGGGGGGATTCGGGCAAGAGACCCAGTACTTC	CASSLSDRGGFGQETQYF
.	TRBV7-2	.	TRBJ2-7	TGTGCCAGCAGCTACTCCTACTCCTACGAGCAGTACTTC	CASSYSYSYEQYF
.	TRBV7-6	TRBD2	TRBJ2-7	TGTGCCAGCAGCTACGCCCCCGGGACTAGCGGGAGCATAGGCTCCTACGAGCAGTACTTC	CASSYAPGTSGSIGSYEQYF
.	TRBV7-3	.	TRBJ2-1	TGTGCCAGCAGCGGCCTTCCTTACAATGAGCAGTTCTTC	CASSGLPYNEQFF
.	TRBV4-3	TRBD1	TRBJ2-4	TGCGCCAGCAGCCAAGATCAGGACAGGGCCAAAAACATTCAGTACTTC	CASSQDQDRAKNIQYF